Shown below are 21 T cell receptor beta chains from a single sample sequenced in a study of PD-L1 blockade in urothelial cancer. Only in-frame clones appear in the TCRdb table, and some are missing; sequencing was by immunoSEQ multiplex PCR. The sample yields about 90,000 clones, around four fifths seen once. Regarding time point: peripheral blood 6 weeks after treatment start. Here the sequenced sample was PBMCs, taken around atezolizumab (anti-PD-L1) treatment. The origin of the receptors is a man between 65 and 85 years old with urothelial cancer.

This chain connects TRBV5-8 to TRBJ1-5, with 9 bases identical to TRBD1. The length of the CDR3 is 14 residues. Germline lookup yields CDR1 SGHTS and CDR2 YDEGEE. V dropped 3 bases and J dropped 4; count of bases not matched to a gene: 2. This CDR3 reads CASSYGQGNQPQHF. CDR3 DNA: TGTGCCAGCAGCTACGGACAGGGGAATCAGCCCCAGCATTTT.

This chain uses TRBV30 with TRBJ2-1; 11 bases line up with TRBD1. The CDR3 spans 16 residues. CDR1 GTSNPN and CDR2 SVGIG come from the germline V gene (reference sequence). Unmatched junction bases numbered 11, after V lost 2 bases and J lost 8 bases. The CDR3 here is CAWSTGQGAGDDEQFF. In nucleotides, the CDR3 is TGTGCCTGGAGTACCGGACAGGGGGCGGGTGACGATGAGCAGTTCTTC.

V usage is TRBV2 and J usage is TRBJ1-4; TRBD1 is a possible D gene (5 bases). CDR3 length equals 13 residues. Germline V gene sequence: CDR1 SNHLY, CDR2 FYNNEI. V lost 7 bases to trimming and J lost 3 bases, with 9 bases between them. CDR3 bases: TGTGCCAGCAAGTCAGGGTCTAATGAAAAACTGTTTTTT. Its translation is CASKSGSNEKLFF.

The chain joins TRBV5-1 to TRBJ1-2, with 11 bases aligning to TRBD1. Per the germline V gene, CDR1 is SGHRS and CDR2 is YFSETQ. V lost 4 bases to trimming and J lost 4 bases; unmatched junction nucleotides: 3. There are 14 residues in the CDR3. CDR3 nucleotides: TGCGCCAGCAGCGACGGGACAGGGGGCTATGGCTACACCTTC. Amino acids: CASSDGTGGYGYTF.

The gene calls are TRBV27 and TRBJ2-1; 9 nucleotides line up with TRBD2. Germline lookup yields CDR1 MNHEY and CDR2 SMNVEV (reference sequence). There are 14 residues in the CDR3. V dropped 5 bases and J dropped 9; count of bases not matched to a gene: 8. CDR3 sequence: CASSEGSGRSEQFF. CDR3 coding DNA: TGTGCCAGCAGTGAGGGTAGCGGGAGATCTGAGCAGTTCTTC.

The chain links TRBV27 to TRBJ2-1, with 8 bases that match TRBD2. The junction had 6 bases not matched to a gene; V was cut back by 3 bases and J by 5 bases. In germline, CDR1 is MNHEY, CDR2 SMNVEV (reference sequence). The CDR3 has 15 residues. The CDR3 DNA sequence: TGTGCCAGCAGTTTCGAGGGACTAGGGCACAATGAGCAGTTCTTC. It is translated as CASSFEGLGHNEQFF.

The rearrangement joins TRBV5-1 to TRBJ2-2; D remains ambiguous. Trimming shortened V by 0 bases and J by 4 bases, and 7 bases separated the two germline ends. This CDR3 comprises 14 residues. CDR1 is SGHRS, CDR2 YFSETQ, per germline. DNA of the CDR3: TGCGCCAGCAGCTTGGCTAGAGTCACCGGGGAGCTGTTTTTT. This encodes CASSLARVTGELFF.

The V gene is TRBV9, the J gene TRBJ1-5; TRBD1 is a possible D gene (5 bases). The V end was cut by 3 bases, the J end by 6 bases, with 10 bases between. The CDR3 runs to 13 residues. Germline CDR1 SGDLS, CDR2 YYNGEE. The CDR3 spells CASSDGGRQPQHF. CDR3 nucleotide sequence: TGTGCCAGCAGCGACGGGGGACGTCAGCCCCAGCATTTT.

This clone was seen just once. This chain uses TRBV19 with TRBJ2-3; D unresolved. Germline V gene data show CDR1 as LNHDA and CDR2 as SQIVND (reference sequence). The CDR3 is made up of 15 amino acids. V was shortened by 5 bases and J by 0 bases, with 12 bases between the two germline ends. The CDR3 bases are TGTGCCAGTAGTCTCGGCGAGACTAGCACAGATACGCAGTATTTT. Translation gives CASSLGETSTDTQYF.

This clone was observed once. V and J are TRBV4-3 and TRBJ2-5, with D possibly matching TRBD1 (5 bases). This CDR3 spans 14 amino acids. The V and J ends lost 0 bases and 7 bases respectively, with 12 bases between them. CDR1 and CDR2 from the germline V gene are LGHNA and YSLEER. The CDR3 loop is CASSQDRVGATQYF. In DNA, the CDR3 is TGCGCCAGCAGCCAAGACAGGGTTGGTGCGACCCAGTACTTC.

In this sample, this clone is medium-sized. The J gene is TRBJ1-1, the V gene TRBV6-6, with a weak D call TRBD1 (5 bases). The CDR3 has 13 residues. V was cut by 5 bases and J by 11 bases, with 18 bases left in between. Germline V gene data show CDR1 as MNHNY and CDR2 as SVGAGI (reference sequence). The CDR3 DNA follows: TGTGCCAGCAGTCCCCCCGGGGGGATTGGGGCTTTCTTT. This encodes CASSPPGGIGAFF.

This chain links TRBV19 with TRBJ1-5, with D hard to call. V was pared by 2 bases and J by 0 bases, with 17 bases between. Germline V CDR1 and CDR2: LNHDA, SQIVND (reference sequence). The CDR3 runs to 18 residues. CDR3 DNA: TGTGCCAGTAGTATACCCGGACTTGCACGATATAGCAATCAGCCCCAGCATTTT. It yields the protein CASSIPGLARYSNQPQHF.

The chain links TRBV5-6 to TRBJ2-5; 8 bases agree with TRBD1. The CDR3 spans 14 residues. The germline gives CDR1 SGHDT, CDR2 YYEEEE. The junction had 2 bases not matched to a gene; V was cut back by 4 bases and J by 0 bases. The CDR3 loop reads CASSPTGDQETQYF. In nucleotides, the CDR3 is TGTGCCAGCAGCCCGACAGGGGACCAAGAGACCCAGTACTTC.

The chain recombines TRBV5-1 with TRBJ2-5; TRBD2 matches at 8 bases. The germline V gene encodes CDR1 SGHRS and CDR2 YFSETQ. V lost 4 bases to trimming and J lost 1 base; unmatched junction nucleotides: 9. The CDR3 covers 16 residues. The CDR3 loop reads CASSPLGGGLQETQYF. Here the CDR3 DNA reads TGCGCCAGCAGCCCTCTCGGGGGGGGGCTCCAAGAGACCCAGTACTTC.

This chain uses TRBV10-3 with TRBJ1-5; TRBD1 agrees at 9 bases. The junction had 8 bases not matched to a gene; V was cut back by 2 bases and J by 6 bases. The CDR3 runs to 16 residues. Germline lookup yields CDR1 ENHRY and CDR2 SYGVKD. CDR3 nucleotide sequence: TGTGCCATCAGTGAGGAGAGGACAGGGGAGGGTCAGCCCCAGCATTTT. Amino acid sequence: CAISEERTGEGQPQHF.

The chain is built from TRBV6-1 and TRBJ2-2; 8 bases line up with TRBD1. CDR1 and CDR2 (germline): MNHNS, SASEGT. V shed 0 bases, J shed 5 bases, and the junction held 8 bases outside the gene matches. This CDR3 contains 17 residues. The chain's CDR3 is CASSEARTGMKTGELFF. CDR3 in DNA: TGTGCCAGCAGTGAAGCCAGGACAGGGATGAAAACCGGGGAGCTGTTTTTT.

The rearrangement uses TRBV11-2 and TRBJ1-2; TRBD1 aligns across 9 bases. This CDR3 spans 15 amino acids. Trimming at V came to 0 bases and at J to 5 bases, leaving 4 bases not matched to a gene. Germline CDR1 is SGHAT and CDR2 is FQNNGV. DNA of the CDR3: TGTGCCAGCAGCTTAGATCAGGGACAGGGTTATGGCTACACCTTC. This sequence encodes CASSLDQGQGYGYTF.

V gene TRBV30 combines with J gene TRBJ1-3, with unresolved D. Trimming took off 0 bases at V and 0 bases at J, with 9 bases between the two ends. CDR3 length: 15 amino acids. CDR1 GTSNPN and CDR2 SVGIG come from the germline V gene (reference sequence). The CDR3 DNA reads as TGTGCCTGGAGTGTTTCAAGGAGCTCTGGAAACACCATATATTTT. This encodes CAWSVSRSSGNTIYF.

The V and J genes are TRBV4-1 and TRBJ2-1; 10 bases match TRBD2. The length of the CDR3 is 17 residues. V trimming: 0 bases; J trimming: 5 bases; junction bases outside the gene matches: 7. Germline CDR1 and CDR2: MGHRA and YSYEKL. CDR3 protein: CASSQDWASGGNNEQFF. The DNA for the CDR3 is TGCGCCAGCAGCCAAGATTGGGCTAGCGGGGGTAACAATGAGCAGTTCTTC.

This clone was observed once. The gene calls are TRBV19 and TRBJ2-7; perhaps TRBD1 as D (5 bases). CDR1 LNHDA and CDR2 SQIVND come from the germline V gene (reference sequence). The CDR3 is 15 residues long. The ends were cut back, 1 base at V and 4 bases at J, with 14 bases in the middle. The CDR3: CASSIGPGREYEQYF. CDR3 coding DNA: TGTGCCAGTAGTATAGGGCCGGGCAGGGAATACGAGCAGTACTTC.

The CDR3: CASSLDRFSYEQYF. The CDR3 nucleotides are TGTGCCAGCAGCTTGGACAGGTTCTCCTACGAGCAGTACTTC. V is TRBV5-4 and J is TRBJ2-7; the D gene is possibly TRBD1 (5 bases). This CDR3 is built from 14 residues. The V gene's germline CDR1 is SGHNT and CDR2 YYREEE (reference sequence). Trimming shortened V by 0 bases and J by 0 bases, and 7 bases separated the two germline ends. The variable domain in full, completed from reference TRBV5-4 and TRBJ2-7, reads ETGVTQSPTHLIKTRGQQVTLRCSSQSGHNTVSWYQQALGQGPQFIFQYYREEENGRGNFPPRFSGLQFPNYSSELNVNALELDDSALYLCASSLDRFSYEQYFGPGTRLTVT.